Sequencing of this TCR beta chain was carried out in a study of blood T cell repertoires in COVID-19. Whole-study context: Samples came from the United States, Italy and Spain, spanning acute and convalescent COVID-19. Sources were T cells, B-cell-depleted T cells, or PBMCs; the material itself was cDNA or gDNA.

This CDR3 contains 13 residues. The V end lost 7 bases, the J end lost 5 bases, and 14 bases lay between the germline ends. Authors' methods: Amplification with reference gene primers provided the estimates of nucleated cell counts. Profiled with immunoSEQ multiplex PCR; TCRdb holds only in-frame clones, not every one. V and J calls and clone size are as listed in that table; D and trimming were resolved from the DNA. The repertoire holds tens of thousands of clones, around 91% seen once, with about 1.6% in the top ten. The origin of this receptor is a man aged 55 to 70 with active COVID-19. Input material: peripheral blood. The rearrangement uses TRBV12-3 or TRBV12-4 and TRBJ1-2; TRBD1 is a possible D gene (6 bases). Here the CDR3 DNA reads TGTGCCAGCACCAAGGGGGGGGCATATGGCTACACCTTC. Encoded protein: CASTKGGAYGYTF.